The sequence of this TCR beta chain was determined in a study of shared clonotypes between healthy human individuals. Points on this clone: Its antigen is as yet unknown.

Points from the study as a whole: Compared with memory subsets, naive subsets generally had larger estimated richness. Even with large depth, rarefaction showed that sorted-subset sequencing was incomplete.

The CDR3 is 19 amino acids. Per germline, CDR1 SGHTA and CDR2 FQGTGA. V trimming: 3 bases; J trimming: 3 bases; junction bases outside the gene matches: 18. Naive-designated CD8 cells lacked CD45RO, were positively enriched for CCR7, and omitted terminally differentiated effector memory CD45RA+ cells. Caucasian adults residing in Nashville, Tennessee made up all the donors. Assay: immunoSEQ multiplex PCR; the TCRdb copy retains only in-frame clones and omits some. The sample lists around 560,000 clones, roughly 95% occurring once. The V gene is TRBV7-3, the J gene TRBJ2-7, with TRBD1 matching over 9 bases. This TCR came from a woman younger than 45 in good health. The sequencing input was naive CD8+ T cells sorted from blood. Written as DNA, the CDR3 is TGTGCCAGCAGCTTTCCCTCGAACGAAGGACAGGGGATAGTCTACGAGCAGTACTTC. Translating it yields CASSFPSNEGQGIVYEQYF.